Listed below are T cell receptor beta chains from one sample, sequenced in a study of OX40 agonist ivuxolimab in advanced cancers. Profiled with immunoSEQ multiplex PCR; TCRdb holds only in-frame clones, not every one. The sample holds about 77,000 clones, 81% seen once. The sample consisted of CD4+ or CD8+ T cells sorted from blood, taken in a trial of the OX40 agonist ivuxolimab. These receptors were taken from an adult with an advanced solid tumor such as melanoma, head and neck, liver or kidney cancer. Each CDR3 is given with its conserved first and last residue. The D gene is left open where the match is weak. Size tells how often a clone was seen (once, few, many) or the class of an expanded clone, and some rows leave it out.

abundance	d_gene	v_gene	j_gene	CDR3nt	CDR3aa
NA	NA	TRBV18	TRBJ2-7	TGTGCCAGCTCACTCCGGGCAGACTCCTACGAGCAGTACTTC	CASSLRADSYEQYF
few	NA	TRBV7-9	TRBJ2-3	TGTGCCAGCAGCTTAGCGCTGGGGGACCCGGGAGATACGCAGTATTTT	CASSLALGDPGDTQYF
once	NA	TRBV6-1	TRBJ1-5	TGTGCCAGCAGCCAGCGGGCCTCTACCCAGCATTTT	CASSQRASTQHF
NA	NA	TRBV30	TRBJ2-1	TGTGCCTGGAGTGTTTACAATGAGCAGTTCTTC	CAWSVYNEQFF
NA	TRBD1	TRBV19	TRBJ1-2	TGTGCCAGTAGTATCTGGGCGTGGGACAGAATAAACTATGGCTACACCTTC	CASSIWAWDRINYGYTF
NA	TRBD1	TRBV30	TRBJ1-1	TGTGCCTGGGACGTACAGGGGCGGCGCACTGAAGCTTTCTTT	CAWDVQGRRTEAFF
NA	NA	TRBV7-8	TRBJ1-1	TGTGCCAGCAGCTTAACGGGGGCTGGTGAAGCTTTCTTT	CASSLTGAGEAFF
NA	NA	TRBV11-3	TRBJ2-2	TGTGCCAGCAGCTTGGGATTCACCGGGGAGCTGTTTTTT	CASSLGFTGELFF
NA	TRBD1	TRBV6-6	TRBJ1-2	TGTGCCAGCAGTTATGCAGGGACAGGGGATGGCTACACCTTC	CASSYAGTGDGYTF
NA	NA	TRBV7-6	TRBJ2-2	TGTGCCAGCAGCTTAGCTTCCTGGGGGTCAGGCCCCGGGGAGCTGTTTTTT	CASSLASWGSGPGELFF
NA	NA	TRBV4-1	TRBJ2-3	TGCGCCAGCAGCCAAGAAGCAGCGGGCGCAGATACGCAGTATTTT	CASSQEAAGADTQYF
few	NA	TRBV4-2	TRBJ1-3	TGTGCCAGCAGCCAAGAGAGCTCTGGAAACACCATATATTTT	CASSQESSGNTIYF
NA	NA	TRBV7-2	TRBJ1-3	TGTGCCAGCAGTGTGCAGGCCTTCTCTGGAAACACCATATATTTT	CASSVQAFSGNTIYF
NA	NA	TRBV29-1	TRBJ2-2	TGCAGCGTTCGTTGGGGAAACACCGGGGAGCTGTTTTTT	CSVRWGNTGELFF
NA	NA	TRBV19	TRBJ1-5	TGTGCCAGTAAAGGTCAGGGAAGGAGCAATCAGCCCCAGCATTTT	CASKGQGRSNQPQHF
NA	NA	TRBV27	TRBJ2-2	TGTGCCAGCAGTTTTTTATGGAACACCGGGGAGCTGTTTTTT	CASSFLWNTGELFF
few	NA	TRBV19	TRBJ2-5	TGTGCCAGTAAGGCTTTTTTGGGGGCGGGAGAGACCCAGTACTTC	CASKAFLGAGETQYF
NA	NA	TRBV6-1	TRBJ2-5	TGTGCCAGCAGTGGGGGGGCCGAAGAGACCCAGTACTTC	CASSGGAEETQYF
NA	TRBD1	TRBV7-6	TRBJ1-1	TGTGCCAGCAGCTTAAGCCAGGGGGAGCTAAACACTGAAGCTTTCTTT	CASSLSQGELNTEAFF
NA	NA	TRBV6-1	TRBJ2-7	TGTGCCAGCGATTCCCGGACACCAACCTACGAGCAGTACTTC	CASDSRTPTYEQYF
NA	NA	TRBV7-9	TRBJ2-7	TGTGCCAGCACTCGAGAGGACGGACCCTACGAGCAGTACTTC	CASTREDGPYEQYF
NA	NA	TRBV7-9	TRBJ2-3	TGTGCCAGCAGTATAGGGGGAAGCACAGATACGCAGTATTTT	CASSIGGSTDTQYF
NA	NA	TRBV5-4	TRBJ2-7	TGTGCCAGCAGCTTGGATGGAGGCGGGGTAAACTCCTACGAGCAGTACTTC	CASSLDGGGVNSYEQYF